This T cell receptor beta chain was sequenced in a study of cytomegalovirus exposure and HLA in healthy donors. Study-level results: Diagnosis of cytomegalovirus status made by the classifier reportedly showed high specificity and sensitivity. In an earlier analysis, in roughly 580 donors, most V segments appeared productive either ~90% or ~30% of the time. According to the study, roughly 160 TCR beta chains were cytomegalovirus-associated.

Primers included in the PCR were 60 Vbeta and 13 Jbeta primers. Repertoires were generated with immunoSEQ multiplex PCR, while TCRdb's copy carries only in-frame clones and drops some. The sample records about 120,000 clones, about 80% being singletons. CDR1 and CDR2 from the germline V gene are SNHLY and FYNNEI. This CDR3 has 14 amino acids. V was pared by 6 bases and J by 5 bases, with 10 bases of the junction left unmatched. About this clone itself: Its antigen is not identified.

The rearrangement uses TRBV2 and TRBJ2-7; 7 bases line up with TRBD1. The origin of this receptor is a man in his fifties or sixties in good health and CMV-seropositive. Sequenced material: PBMCs. CDR3 nucleotide sequence: TGTGCCAGCAGCGCGACAGGGTCCCTAAACGAGCAGTACTTC. This codes for CASSATGSLNEQYF.